What follows is one TCR beta chain and its context. The sample belongs to a study of human T cells and chemical hapten exposure. Study details: Diphenylcyclopropenone, dosed weekly to the scalp, was given to patients throughout the roughly 25-week study. Upper back patch tests used 0.01% DPC, scored after 6 days.

The sample's time point: patch test 2, 6 weeks after DPC sensitization. Treatment specified: therapeutic diphenylcyclopropenone sensitization with weekly scalp DPC. Patients had alopecia, were aged 18 to 70, and were not pregnant. Trimming cost V 5 bases and J 6 bases, with 20 bases left between them. CDR3 length equals 15 residues. Germline assignment: CDR1 SGHTA and CDR2 FQGNSA. MiXCR, applied by TCRdb to the RACE reads, yields one record per CDR3 protein. The sample lists 95,000 or so distinct CDR3 sequences, more than 9.5% occurring once. This clonotype originated in a woman between 35 and 50 years old with alopecia areata. Some clones in this sample may be carry-over from other donors' samples. The rearrangement joins TRBV7-2 to TRBJ2-7, with a possible D match to TRBD1 (7 bases). The source material was whole blood, sampled in connection with sensitization to the hapten diphenylcyclopropenone (DPC). The DNA for the CDR3 is TGTGCCAGCAGCGTCTCAGGGGGACTCGCGATCGAGCAGTACTTC. Its translation is CASSVSGGLAIEQYF.